One sample yielded the 6 T cell receptor beta chains listed below, sequenced in a study of vaccination effects on CD4 cells after COVID-19. Sequenced by immunoSEQ multiplex PCR; TCRdb stores in-frame clones only, minus some. The top ten clones hold more than 9% of a sample with 25,000 to 35,000 clones, roughly two thirds of them seen once. Ahead of sequencing, the ViraFEST assay grew antigen-specific CD4+ T cells using viral peptide pools. Following a roughly eleven-day culture, CD4+ T cells were purified. Vaccinated participants had no history of SARS-CoV-2 infection and tested negative for nucleocapsid antibodies. Antigens for these TCRs are unknown. The input for sequencing was CD4+ T cells from PBMCs cultured with SARS-CoV-2 spike peptides, taken before COVID-19 vaccination. Every receptor here comes from a human donor who received a COVID-19 vaccine.

The rearrangement joins TRBV5-4 to TRBJ1-6; D is perhaps TRBD1 (5 bases). Trimming removed 3 bases at V and 2 bases at J, with 12 bases between. Germline V gives CDR1 SGHNT, CDR2 YYREEE (reference sequence). The CDR3 is 16 residues long. CDR3: CASSSRGDPYNSPLHF. Here the CDR3 DNA reads TGTGCCAGCAGCTCACGAGGGGACCCCTATAATTCACCCCTCCACTTT.

As regards this clone: No DNA is shown, since the ends of the CDR3 on it are uncertain; the CDR3 is the one TCRdb lists. The chain has TRBV21-1 and TRBJ1-2; the tabulated D call, TRBD1, remains unverified against the DNA. TRBV21-1 counts as a pseudogene. The CDR3 spans 22 residues, counting both ends. The CDR3 sequence: CASSNYVAGGITLQIPNYGYTF.

This chain connects TRBV10-3 to TRBJ1-6, with 8 nucleotides matching TRBD1. The CDR3 runs to 15 residues. CDR1 is ENHRY and CDR2 is SYGVKD in the germline V gene. Trimming cost V 6 bases and J 7 bases; bases outside gene matches: 8. The CDR3 loop is CAIRENRGDNSPLHF. CDR3 DNA sequence: TGTGCCATCAGAGAGAACAGGGGGGACAATTCACCCCTCCACTTT.

The chain is built from TRBV7-9 and TRBJ2-3; D not certain. The CDR3 is made up of 15 amino acids. CDR1 and CDR2 (germline): SEHNR, FQNEAQ (reference sequence). The ends were cut back, 2 bases at V and 0 bases at J, with 9 bases in the middle. CDR3 coding DNA: TGTGCCAGCAGCTTATTCGGAACTAGCACAGATACGCAGTATTTT. Translation: CASSLFGTSTDTQYF.

This sequence joins TRBV6-5 and TRBJ1-2, with TRBD1 matching over 12 bases. This CDR3 contains 15 residues. Losses at the gene ends were 4 bases for V and 4 bases for J; bases not matched to a gene: 4. CDR1 and CDR2 (germline): MNHEY, SVGAGI. The CDR3 DNA reads TGTGCCAGCAGTTCCCAGGGACAGGGGGCCTATGGCTACACCTTC. This gives the protein CASSSQGQGAYGYTF.

With regard to this clone: One junction end does not reproduce the germline sequence, and a read error may be involved. The gene calls are TRBV30 and TRBJ1-6; maybe TRBD1 (5 bases). The CDR3 runs 14 residues. Germline V CDR1 and CDR2: GTSNPN, SVGIG (reference sequence). In DNA, the CDR3 is TGTGCCTGGGACCGGGACTCCAATAATTCACCCCTCCACTTT. Its translation is CAWDRDSNNSPLHF.